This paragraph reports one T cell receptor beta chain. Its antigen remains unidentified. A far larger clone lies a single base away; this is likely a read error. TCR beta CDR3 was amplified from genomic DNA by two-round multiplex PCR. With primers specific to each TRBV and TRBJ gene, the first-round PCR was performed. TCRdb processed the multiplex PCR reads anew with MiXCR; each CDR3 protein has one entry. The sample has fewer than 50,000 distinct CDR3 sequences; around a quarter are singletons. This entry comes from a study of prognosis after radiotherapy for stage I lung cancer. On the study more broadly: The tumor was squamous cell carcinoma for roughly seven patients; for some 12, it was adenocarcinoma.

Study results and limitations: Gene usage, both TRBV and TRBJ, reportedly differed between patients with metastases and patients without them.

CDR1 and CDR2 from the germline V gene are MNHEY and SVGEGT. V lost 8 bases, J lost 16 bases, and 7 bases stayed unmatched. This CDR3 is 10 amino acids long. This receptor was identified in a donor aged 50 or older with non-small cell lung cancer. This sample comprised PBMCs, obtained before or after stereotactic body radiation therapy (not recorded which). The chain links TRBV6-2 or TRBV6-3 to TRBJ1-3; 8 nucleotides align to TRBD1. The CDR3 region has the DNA TGTGCCAGCGCGACAGGGGCTATGTATTTT. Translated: CASATGAMYF.